This section outlines one TCR beta chain sequence together with its context. The junction does not match germline at one end; this may be a read error. The data were taken from a study of CD4 and CD8 cells across lung adenocarcinoma regions. From the PCR reads, TCRdb called clonotypes with MiXCR, one entry per CDR3 protein. The table records approximately 9,000 distinct CDR3 sequences, 46% of them present only once. Per the germline V gene, CDR1 is MNHNS and CDR2 is SASEGT. The CDR3 runs to 14 residues. V usage is TRBV6-1 and J usage is TRBJ2-3; maybe TRBD1 (6 bases). The sequenced material came from CD4+ T cells from the margin of a lung tumor. The TCR sequence derives from a female donor with lung adenocarcinoma. The CD4 and CD8 labels of this study may be unreliable. DNA of the CDR3: TGTGCGGGGCGTGGGGGCGGTGACAAAGAGACGCAGTATTTC. Translating gives CAGRGGGDKETQYF.